The 14 T cell receptor beta chains below were found in one sample sequenced in a study of CD8 T cells in Susac syndrome. cDNA came from roughly 0.5 to 1 ug RNA primed by random hexamers. TCRdb independently ran MiXCR on the immunoSEQ multiplex PCR reads; one entry per CDR3 protein. The data contain around 200,000 distinct CDR3 sequences, around 95% of them singletons. The sample taken for sequencing was CD4+ T cells from PBMCs. Source of these receptors: a human donor in good health.

The V and J genes are TRBV19 and TRBJ2-2; 8 bases are a match to TRBD1. Trimming cost V 5 bases and J 4 bases; bases outside gene matches: 6. This CDR3 is 15 amino acids long. CDR1 and CDR2 (germline): LNHDA, SQIVND (reference sequence). CDR3 DNA sequence: TGTGCCAGTAGTTCGACAGGGGCGATCACCGGGGAGCTGTTTTTT. Its protein product is CASSSTGAITGELFF.

The chain recombines TRBV20-1 with TRBJ2-3; TRBD2 matches at 12 bases. With V trimmed by 6 bases and J by 1 base, 11 bases remained unmatched. Germline CDR1 is DFQATT and CDR2 is SNEGSKA (reference sequence). The CDR3 spans 17 residues. The CDR3 bases are TGCAGTGCCAGGACTAGCGGGGAATTAATGGGCACAGATACGCAGTATTTT. Residues: CSARTSGELMGTDTQYF.

This chain connects TRBV29-1 to TRBJ1-1, with 7 bases identical to TRBD1. After removal of 4 bases from V and 7 bases from J, the junction contained 3 bases not matched to a gene. Germline V gene data show CDR1 as SQVTM and CDR2 as ANQGSEA. The CDR3 loop spans 11 amino acids. The CDR3 coding sequence is TGCAGCGTTGCACAGGGGATTGAAGCTTTCTTT. Protein product: CSVAQGIEAFF.

V and J are TRBV12-3 or TRBV12-4 and TRBJ2-7, with D perhaps matching TRBD2 (5 bases). V was pared by 3 bases and J by 5 bases, with 11 bases between. The CDR3 is 13 residues long. The CDR3 bases are TGTGCCAGCAGTTTTATGAGGGCCCACGAGCAGTACTTC. As protein: CASSFMRAHEQYF.

The chain joins TRBV9 to TRBJ1-3; possible D gene TRBD1, 5 bases. Germline V gene sequence: CDR1 SGDLS, CDR2 YYNGEE. The CDR3 is 16 amino acids. Deletions cut 3 bases from V and 0 bases from J, with 13 bases between. The CDR3 protein is CASSASPGGSGNTIYF. As DNA, the CDR3 is TGTGCCAGCAGCGCTAGCCCCGGGGGCTCTGGAAACACCATATATTTT. The variable domain in full, completed from reference TRBV9 and TRBJ1-3, reads DSGVTQTPKHLITATGQRVTLRCSPRSGDLSVYWYQQSLDQGLQFLIQYYNGEERAKGNILERFSAQQFPDLHSELNLSSLELGDSALYFCASSASPGGSGNTIYFGEGSWLTVV.

Only one count was recorded for this clonotype. The rearrangement joins TRBV3-1 to TRBJ2-7; 14 nucleotides agree with TRBD2. The CDR3 is made up of 16 amino acids. Germline loops: CDR1 LGHDT, CDR2 YNNKEL (reference sequence). J lost 6 bases, V lost 4 bases, and 8 bases had no gene match. CDR3 amino acids: CASSPGLAGVTAEQYF. As DNA, the CDR3 is TGTGCCAGCAGCCCGGGACTAGCGGGGGTTACGGCCGAGCAGTACTTC.

The rearrangement joins TRBV5-4 to TRBJ2-5, with 7 bases aligning to TRBD1. Germline V gives CDR1 SGHNT, CDR2 YYREEE (reference sequence). V gave up 6 bases and J gave up 3 bases; unmatched junction bases: 11. There are 15 residues in the CDR3. The CDR3 sequence is CASKRRGDSEETQYF. The CDR3 DNA is TGTGCCAGCAAAAGACGAGGGGACAGTGAAGAGACCCAGTACTTC.

V gene TRBV2 combines with J gene TRBJ2-5; no definite D call. The CDR3 extends over 11 amino acids. Germline V lookup: CDR1 SNHLY, CDR2 FYNNEI. Trimming took 10 bases from V and 5 from J, leaving 11 bases between them. The CDR3 sequence: CATLEQETQYF. The CDR3 nucleotides read TGTGCCACCCTTGAACAGGAGACCCAGTACTTC.

The chain uses TRBV28 and TRBJ1-2, with 7 bases that match TRBD1. Unmatched junction bases numbered 11, after V lost 8 bases and J lost 5 bases. The CDR3 has 14 residues. Germline values: CDR1 MDHEN, CDR2 SYDVKM. This chain's CDR3 is CASSQGGPAYGYTF. In DNA form, the CDR3 reads TGTGCCAGCTCCCAGGGGGGCCCCGCGTATGGCTACACCTTC.

The chain is built from TRBV6-5 and TRBJ2-1; TRBD2 agrees at 9 bases. J was trimmed by 5 bases and V by 9 bases; bases with no gene match: 8. The CDR3 sequence is 14 residues long. From germline, CDR1 is MNHEY and CDR2 SVGAGI. The CDR3 sequence: CASRSGGFDNEQFF. In nucleotides, the CDR3 is TGTGCCAGTCGTAGCGGGGGATTCGACAATGAGCAGTTCTTC.

The CDR3 nucleotides read TGTGCCAGCAGCTTATTTTCAGCGGGCAGCGAGCAGTACGTC. Its protein is CASSLFSAGSEQYV. This chain links TRBV7-2 with TRBJ2-7; D might be TRBD2 (6 bases). The CDR3 loop spans 14 amino acids. The ends were cut back, 2 bases at V and 6 bases at J, with 14 bases in the middle. Germline V gene sequence: CDR1 SGHTA, CDR2 FQGNSA.

The chain is built from TRBV15 and TRBJ2-2; no clear D gene. The CDR3 length is 15 residues. Germline assignment: CDR1 LNHNV and CDR2 YYDKDF (reference sequence). Deletions cut 5 bases from V and 0 bases from J, with 10 bases between. CDR3: CATSQETANTGELFF. In DNA form, the CDR3 reads TGTGCCACCAGCCAGGAGACCGCGAACACCGGGGAGCTGTTTTTT. Full variable domain (remainder filled in from reference TRBV15 and TRBJ2-2): DAMVIQNPRYQVTQFGKPVTLSCSQTLNHNVMYWYQQKSSQAPKLLFHYYDKDFNNEADTPDNFQSRRPNTSFCFLDIRSPGLGDTAMYLCATSQETANTGELFFGEGSRLTVL.

The chain has TRBV19 and TRBJ2-4; D is perhaps TRBD1 or TRBD2 (6 bases each). The CDR3 loop spans 14 amino acids. From germline, CDR1 is LNHDA and CDR2 SQIVND (reference sequence). Trimming removed 8 bases from V and 4 bases from J, with 15 bases in between. The CDR3 loop is CASGKGGSKNIQYF. The CDR3, as DNA: TGTGCCAGTGGGAAGGGGGGATCAAAAAACATTCAGTACTTC.

The chain combines TRBV18 with TRBJ2-7; 8 bases map to TRBD1. Germline V gene data show CDR1 as KGHSH and CDR2 as LQKENI. The junction had 6 bases not matched to a gene; V was cut back by 6 bases and J by 2 bases. This CDR3 comprises 14 residues. The CDR3 sequence is CASSLQGAAYEQYV. CDR3 DNA: TGTGCCAGCTCCCTTCAGGGGGCTGCCTACGAGCAGTACGTC.